This TCR beta chain is from a study of blood T cell repertoires in COVID-19. Study-level information: The United States, Italy and Spain provided the acute and convalescent COVID-19 samples. PBMCs, B-cell-depleted T cells, or T cells were the source of the cDNA or gDNA that made up the material.

Germline V CDR1 and CDR2: SGHRS, YFSETQ. Trimming took 0 bases from V and 7 from J; bases not matched to a gene: 9. This CDR3 has 16 amino acids. In the study's own analysis: Quantification of nucleated cells was approximated via reference gene primer amplification. The method was immunoSEQ multiplex PCR; TCRdb's version includes in-frame clones alone and lacks a portion of them. V, J and clone size derive from that table, while D and trimming were established from the DNA sequence. The sample lists under 110,000 clones, around 92% occurring once. Specimen: peripheral blood. The chain links TRBV5-1 to TRBJ2-1; 8 bases are a match to TRBD2. The clonotype originates from a man in his fifties or sixties with active COVID-19. In nucleotides, the CDR3 is TGCGCCAGCAGCTTGGACTCAGAGCGGGGGTCTAATGAGCAGTTCTTC. As protein: CASSLDSERGSNEQFF.